This T cell receptor (beta chain) was captured by sequencing in a study of memory CD4+ T cells and cytomegalovirus serostatus. Study findings and constraints: The CMV-associated TCR signature appears largely within the CD4+ memory repertoire.

The sort gate was single viable CD3+CD4+CD8-CD45RO+ cells for memory CD4+ T cells. Serum IgG to CMV pp150, pp28, p38 and p52 defined serostatus. Positive selection with CD4 microbeads enriched total CD4+ T cells. The V and J ends lost 5 bases and 4 bases, in that order; junction bases with no gene match: 12. The length of the CDR3 is 16 residues. Germline V gene lookup returns CDR1 MDHEN and CDR2 SYDVKM. Remarks on this clone: The antigen remains undetermined.

In the authors' methods: After removing out-of-frame reads, 2,204,828 distinct TCRbeta sequences remained. The table came from immunoSEQ multiplex PCR; TCRdb's copy has only in-frame clones and leaves some out. V, J and clone size reflect that table, while D and trimming were determined from the DNA. The sample has around 76,000 clones; just under 80% are singletons. The chain joins TRBV28 to TRBJ2-7; 9 bases map to TRBD2. The receptor comes from an adult in good health and CMV-seropositive. Sequencing input: memory CD4+ T cells from blood. The DNA for the CDR3 is TGTGCCAGCAGTCTACCAGCGGGACTAGCTTTGTACGAGCAGTACTTC. It codes for CASSLPAGLALYEQYF.